The 25 T cell receptor beta chains listed next were all sequenced from one sample in a study of T cell repertoires in cytomegalovirus infection (dated by TCRdb to between 2017 and 2020). The reads were generated on an Illumina HiSeq 1500. TCRdb reworked the public reads: Q25 trimming with fastp, MiXCR clone assembly, productive beta chains retained. Identical CDR3 proteins give one entry, which carries the most common genes and DNA. This sample lists more than 250,000 distinct CDR3 sequences; roughly 25% were detected once. Of the sample, about an eighth falls within the top ten clones. Their cognate antigens are unknown. The treatment or condition label, as the study defines it: in vitro stimulation with specific CMV peptide epitopes to enrich CMV-specific T cells. The specimen comprised cultured PBMCs, sampled from culture after CMV antigen stimulation. The origin of the receptors is a human donor in good health (CMV status not recorded). Some clones in this sample may be carry-over from other donors' samples.

This clonotype was detected only a few times. The chain uses TRBV7-6 and TRBJ2-3; D is unresolved. CDR1 is SGHVS, CDR2 FNYEAQ, per germline. V was clipped by 4 bases and J by 1 base, with 12 bases between them. This CDR3 contains 15 residues. CDR3 sequence (DNA): TGTGCCAGCAGCTGGCGCGGCAGTCGCACAGATACGCAGTATTTT. It encodes CASSWRGSRTDTQYF.

The V gene is TRBV3-1, the J gene TRBJ1-5, with D hard to call. Germline-derived CDR1 and CDR2 are LGHDT and YNNKEL (reference sequence). This CDR3 region has 15 residues. Trimming shortened V by 2 bases and J by 0 bases, and 8 bases separated the two germline ends. CDR3 nucleotide sequence: TGTGCCAGCAGCCAAAGTTCAGGTAGCAATCAGCCCCAGCATTTT. As protein: CASSQSSGSNQPQHF.

This clonotype has more than one count but fewer than ten. The chain employs TRBV29-1 and TRBJ1-2; no firm D call. CDR3 length: 14 amino acids. V lost 4 bases, J lost 7 bases, and 19 bases lay in between. Germline CDR1 reads SQVTM; CDR2 reads ANQGSEA. The CDR3 DNA reads TGCAGCGTTGCTCCCCTCAAGGGTTCGGCTGGCTACACCTTC. Translation gives CSVAPLKGSAGYTF.

This clonotype showed up just a few times. The chain couples TRBV19 to TRBJ1-3; the D is unclear. Germline values: CDR1 LNHDA, CDR2 SQIVND (reference sequence). The V end was cut by 2 bases, the J end by 0 bases, with 11 bases between. The CDR3 contains 16 residues. The CDR3 DNA reads TGTGCCAGTAGTATAAACAGAAGCGGCTCTGGAAACACCATATATTTT. This translates into CASSINRSGSGNTIYF.

This clonotype was seen ten or more times. The chain is built from TRBV6-1 and TRBJ2-5; TRBD2 aligns across 13 bases. Germline lookup yields CDR1 MNHNS and CDR2 SASEGT. V trimming: 7 bases; J trimming: 0 bases; junction bases outside the gene matches: 8. The CDR3 sequence is 17 residues long. Here the CDR3 DNA reads TGTGCCAGCACTCCGCTACTAGCGGGAGGGAACCAAGAGACCCAGTACTTC. Translated, it gives CASTPLLAGGNQETQYF.

V is TRBV7-2 and J is TRBJ2-6; 12 bases are shared with TRBD2. The V segment lost 6 bases and the J segment 0 bases; nucleotides outside the gene matches: 12. This CDR3 is built from 20 residues. Germline lookup yields CDR1 SGHTA and CDR2 FQGNSA. The CDR3 reads CASREWTSGKFGSGANVLTF. The CDR3 DNA reads TGTGCCAGCAGGGAATGGACTAGCGGGAAGTTCGGCTCTGGGGCCAACGTCCTGACTTTC.

This clonotype was seen a few times. The chain combines TRBV9 with TRBJ2-3; the D gene is possibly TRBD2 (6 bases). The V end was cut by 3 bases, the J end by 5 bases, with 31 bases between. Germline V CDR1 and CDR2: SGDLS, YYNGEE. CDR3 size: 20 residues. The CDR3 DNA sequence: TGTGCCAGCAGCGGACCCCCTCCTAGCGCCGAACGCCAAGAGGGAGATACGCAGTATTTT. Translation gives CASSGPPPSAERQEGDTQYF.

This clonotype came up a few times. The chain is built from TRBV29-1 and TRBJ1-3; D is unclear. The CDR3 sequence is 11 residues long. Germline V gene data show CDR1 as SQVTM and CDR2 as ANQGSEA. CDR3 loop: CSIGFGNTIYF. In nucleotides, the CDR3 is TGCAGTATTGGGTTTGGAAACACCATATATTTT.

In regard to this clonotype: A much larger clone lies one base from this, so it may be a read error. V and J are TRBV7-2 and TRBJ2-1; no reliable D call. With 5 bases removed from V and 3 bases from J, the gap between germline ends came to 23 bases. Germline CDR1 reads SGHTA; CDR2 reads FQGNSA. The CDR3 loop spans 18 amino acids. The CDR3 nucleotides are TGTGCCAGCAGCCTAGGCGACCCCCTATCGGTTGGCTACAATGAGCAGTTCTTC. Protein: CASSLGDPLSVGYNEQFF.

This clonotype was recorded at least ten times. The rearrangement links TRBV7-2 to TRBJ2-1; perhaps TRBD2 as D (5 bases). V lost 0 bases to trimming and J lost 8 bases, with 17 bases between them. Germline lookup yields CDR1 SGHTA and CDR2 FQGNSA. This CDR3 has 16 residues. The CDR3 loop reads CASSLARAGGLDEQFF. CDR3 DNA sequence: TGTGCCAGCAGCTTAGCGCGGGCGGGTGGTTTGGATGAGCAGTTCTTC.

This clonotype appeared once. The chain couples TRBV20-1 to TRBJ1-6; 7 bases agree with TRBD1. CDR1 is DFQATT, CDR2 SNEGSKA, per germline (reference sequence). V was clipped by 0 bases and J by 7 bases; unmatched bases: 6. This CDR3 is built from 15 residues. CDR3 nucleotides: TGCAGTGCTAGAGATTCGACAGGGTGGAATTCACCCCTCCACTTT. This encodes CSARDSTGWNSPLHF.

The chain recombines TRBV7-2 with TRBJ2-6; D tentatively reads TRBD1 or TRBD2 (5 bases each). Trimming removed 1 base at V and 4 bases at J, with 11 bases between. This CDR3 contains 16 residues. CDR1 and CDR2 (germline): SGHTA, FQGNSA. The CDR3 here is CASSLVVGTGANVLTF. CDR3 bases: TGTGCCAGCAGCTTAGTGGTAGGGACCGGGGCCAACGTCCTGACTTTC.

The rearrangement joins TRBV10-3 to TRBJ2-5; no clear D. Germline-derived CDR1 and CDR2 are ENHRY and SYGVKD. The CDR3 consists of 11 residues. The ends were cut back, 9 bases at V and 4 bases at J, with 9 bases in the middle. The CDR3 loop is CAISTGETQYF. CDR3 coding DNA: TGTGCCATTAGTACCGGAGAGACCCAGTACTTC.

This clonotype appeared a few times. The V gene is TRBV6-6, the J gene TRBJ2-1; 10 nucleotides match TRBD1. CDR1 is MNHNY and CDR2 is SVGAGI in the germline V gene (reference sequence). V dropped 4 bases and J dropped 9; count of bases not matched to a gene: 9. This CDR3 spans 15 amino acids. Here the CDR3 reads CASSSRDRGASEQFF. The CDR3 DNA sequence: TGTGCCAGCAGTTCCCGGGACAGGGGAGCTAGTGAGCAGTTCTTC.

The gene calls are TRBV18 and TRBJ1-1, with TRBD1 identical over 7 bases. Looked up from germline, CDR1 is KGHSH and CDR2 is LQKENI. V was clipped by 3 bases and J by 6 bases; unmatched bases: 7. This CDR3 spans 14 amino acids. The CDR3 nucleotides are TGTGCCAGCTCACCTCAGTCAGGGGGGTCTGAAGCTTTCTTT. Amino acid sequence: CASSPQSGGSEAFF.

This rearrangement joins TRBV6-1 to TRBJ2-7; the D gene is possibly TRBD2 (6 bases). CDR3 size: 15 residues. The ends were cut back, 5 bases at V and 0 bases at J, with 14 bases in the middle. Germline CDR1 and CDR2: MNHNS and SASEGT. CDR3 residues: CASSYNGLSSYEQYF. CDR3 bases: TGTGCCAGCAGTTACAACGGACTAAGCTCCTACGAGCAGTACTTC.

As regards this clonotype: It may be a read error: a sequence one base away is much more abundant. The V gene is TRBV11-2, the J gene TRBJ2-2; 11 positions agree with TRBD2. V lost 6 bases to trimming and J lost 7 bases; unmatched junction nucleotides: 7. CDR1 SGHAT and CDR2 FQNNGV come from the germline V gene. There are 15 residues in the CDR3. The CDR3 is CASSSTSGMVGELFF. CDR3 sequence (DNA): TGTGCCAGCAGTTCGACTAGCGGGATGGTCGGGGAGCTGTTTTTT.

The chain uses TRBV7-2 and TRBJ2-1; possibly TRBD2 for D (6 bases). CDR1 is SGHTA and CDR2 is FQGNSA in the germline V gene. This CDR3 is built from 13 residues. With 1 base removed from V and 15 bases from J, the gap between germline ends came to 16 bases. CDR3 bases: TGTGCCAGCAGCTTAGTCGGGGAGGCCGATGGGTTCTTC. Translating gives CASSLVGEADGFF.

The chain combines TRBV12-3 or TRBV12-4 with TRBJ2-1; D gene uncertain. CDR3 length: 15 residues. V dropped 5 bases and J dropped 8 bases, with 19 bases sitting between them. The CDR3 coding sequence is TGTGCCAGCAGTCTAGGTCTCGAGGTCTCGTATGAGCAGTTCTTC. Translated: CASSLGLEVSYEQFF.

This clonotype turned up a few times. The CDR3 region is CASVGTANKLFF. The CDR3 DNA is TGTGCCTCCGTGGGGACTGCGAACAAACTGTTTTTT. The rearrangement joins TRBV28 to TRBJ1-4, with D possibly being TRBD1 (5 bases). The germline CDR1 and CDR2 sequences are MDHEN and SYDVKM. The CDR3 spans 12 residues. V was pared by 11 bases and J by 11 bases, with 18 bases between. The whole variable domain, filled in from reference TRBV28 and TRBJ1-4, reads DVKVTQSSRYLVKRTGEKVFLECVQDMDHENMFWYRQDPGLGLRLIYFSYDVKMKEKGDIPEGYSVSREKKERFSLILESASTNQTSMYLCASVGTANKLFFGSGTQLSVL.

This rearrangement joins TRBV29-1 to TRBJ2-5; 8 bases line up with TRBD2. In germline, CDR1 is SQVTM, CDR2 ANQGSEA. V was clipped by 6 bases and J by 5 bases; unmatched bases: 11. The CDR3 sequence is 14 residues long. The CDR3 protein is CSVQAQAGAETQYF. In DNA form, the CDR3 reads TGCAGCGTCCAAGCACAAGCGGGAGCGGAGACCCAGTACTTC.

The genes are TRBV11-2 and TRBJ2-3, with TRBD2 identical over 8 bases. The CDR3 sequence is 16 residues long. Germline V lookup: CDR1 SGHAT, CDR2 FQNNGV. Losses at the gene ends were 0 bases for V and 6 bases for J; bases not matched to a gene: 8. The CDR3 DNA reads as TGTGCCAGCAGCTTAGAGGGCGGGAGGTTCGGGGATACGCAGTATTTT. Amino acid sequence: CASSLEGGRFGDTQYF. Using reference TRBV11-2 and TRBJ2-3 for the parts outside the CDR3, the full variable domain is EAGVAQSPRYKIIEKRQSVAFWCNPISGHATLYWYQQILGQGPKLLIQFQNNGVVDDSQLPKDRFSAERLKGVDSTLKIQPAKLEDSAVYLCASSLEGGRFGDTQYFGPGTRLTVL.

Only a few counts were recorded for this clonotype. This rearrangement joins TRBV4-1 to TRBJ1-4, with 12 bases fitting TRBD1. Trimming at V came to 4 bases and at J to 8 bases, leaving 8 bases not matched to a gene. Germline values: CDR1 MGHRA, CDR2 YSYEKL. The CDR3 has 16 amino acids. In DNA, the CDR3 is TGCGCCAGCAGCCCCTACGGGACAGGGGGCTCGGAAAAACTGTTTTTT. It is translated as CASSPYGTGGSEKLFF.

This clonotype was counted at least ten times. The chain carries TRBV7-9 and TRBJ2-7; TRBD2 aligns across 9 bases. V trimming: 5 bases; J trimming: 3 bases; junction bases outside the gene matches: 5. Germline V gene lookup returns CDR1 SEHNR and CDR2 FQNEAQ (reference sequence). CDR3 length: 14 residues. CDR3 nucleotide sequence: TGTGCCAGCAGCAAGACTAGCGGTAGCTACGAGCAGTACTTC. Its protein product is CASSKTSGSYEQYF.

The V gene is TRBV6-1, the J gene TRBJ2-1; 13 nucleotides match TRBD2. Germline V gives CDR1 MNHNS, CDR2 SASEGT. The CDR3 loop spans 16 amino acids. V gave up 6 bases and J gave up 6 bases; unmatched junction bases: 8. This CDR3 is CASRRTGTSGVNEQFF. CDR3 DNA sequence: TGTGCCAGCAGACGAACCGGGACTAGCGGGGTCAATGAGCAGTTCTTC.